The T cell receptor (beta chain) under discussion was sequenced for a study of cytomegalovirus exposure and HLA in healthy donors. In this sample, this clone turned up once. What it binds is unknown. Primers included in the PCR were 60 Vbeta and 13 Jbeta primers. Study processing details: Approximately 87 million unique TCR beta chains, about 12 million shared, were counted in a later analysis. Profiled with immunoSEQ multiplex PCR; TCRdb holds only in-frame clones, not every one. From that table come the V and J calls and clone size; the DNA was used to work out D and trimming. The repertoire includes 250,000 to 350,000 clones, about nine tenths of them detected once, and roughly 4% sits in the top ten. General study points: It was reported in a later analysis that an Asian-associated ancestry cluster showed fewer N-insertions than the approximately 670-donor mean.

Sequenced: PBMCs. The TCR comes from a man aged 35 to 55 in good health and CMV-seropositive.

The CDR3 nucleotides are TGTGCCAGCAGTTTGGCCGCACAGGTGAACACTGAAGCTTTCTTT. Encoded protein: CASSLAAQVNTEAFF. This chain joins TRBV28 and TRBJ1-1; possible D gene TRBD1, 5 bases. The CDR3 runs 15 residues. Trimming removed 3 bases from V and 0 bases from J, with 11 bases in between. CDR1 is MDHEN and CDR2 is SYDVKM in the germline V gene.